What follows describes a single TCR beta chain. What this receptor recognizes is not known. Base quality data are lacking; no much larger clone is found one base away. The sample comes from a study of radiotherapy plus CTLA-4 blockade in lung cancer (dated by TCRdb to 2017 to 2018). With regard to the full study: Among enrolled patients, roughly 17% had an objective response and around 33% reached disease control.

The junction shows trimming of 7 bases on V and 0 bases on J, plus 9 bases between the germline ends. Reading from cysteine to phenylalanine, the CDR3 counts 13 amino acids. Only the CDR3 DNA is retained, 39 bases long and in frame from the first base. Taken from the germline V gene (reference sequence), the CDR1 and CDR2 loops are GTSNPN and SVGIG. General findings and caveats noted by the study authors: After treatment with radiotherapy and ipilimumab, TCR clones that originated in tumors expanded in peripheral blood. The strongest predictors of response, as reported, were early dynamic changes in blood T cell clones along with a rise in serum interferon-beta after radiation.

The library was prepared using the immunoSEQ multiplex PCR assay. The table was pulled from immuneACCESS by TCRdb, which kept in-frame rearrangements only. Such tables lose some clones; where checked, under half of the loss comes from unresolved V genes, and the rest has no known cause. For this sample there are around 100,000 clones; roughly 86% appear just once. The top ten constitute about 3.5% of the sample. In this study, focal radiation therapy paired with CTLA-4 blockade (ipilimumab) was tested in patients who had chemo-refractory metastatic non-small-cell lung cancer. The clonotype was recovered from a human donor with non-small cell lung cancer that progressed on radiotherapy plus ipilimumab. Some clones in this sample may be carry-over from other donors' samples. The chain is made from TRBV30 and TRBJ2-2, with a tentative D gene TRBD2 over 6 matching bases. The sample in question was peripheral blood, obtained from a patient treated with radiotherapy plus ipilimumab. The CDR3 protein sequence reads: CAFRGTNTGELFF. Here is the DNA: TGTGCCTTCCGGGGGACGAACACCGGGGAGCTGTTTTTT.